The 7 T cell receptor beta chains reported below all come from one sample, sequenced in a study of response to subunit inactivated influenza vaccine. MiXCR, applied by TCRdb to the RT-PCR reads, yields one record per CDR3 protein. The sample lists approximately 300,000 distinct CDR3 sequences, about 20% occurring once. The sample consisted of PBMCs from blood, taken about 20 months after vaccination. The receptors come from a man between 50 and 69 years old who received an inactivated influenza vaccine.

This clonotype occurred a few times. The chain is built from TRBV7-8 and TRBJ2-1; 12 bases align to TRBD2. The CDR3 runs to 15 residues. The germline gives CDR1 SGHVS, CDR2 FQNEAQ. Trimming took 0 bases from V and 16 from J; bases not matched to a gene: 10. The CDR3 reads CASSLASRLAGDQFF. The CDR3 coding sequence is TGTGCCAGCAGCTTAGCTTCGAGACTAGCGGGAGACCAATTCTTC. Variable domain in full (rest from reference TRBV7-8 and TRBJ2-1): GAGVSQSPRYKVAKRGQDVALRCDPISGHVSLFWYQQALGQGPEFLTYFQNEAQLDKSGLPSDRFFAERPEGSVSTLKIQRTQQEDSAVYLCASSLASRLAGDQFFGPGTRLTVL.

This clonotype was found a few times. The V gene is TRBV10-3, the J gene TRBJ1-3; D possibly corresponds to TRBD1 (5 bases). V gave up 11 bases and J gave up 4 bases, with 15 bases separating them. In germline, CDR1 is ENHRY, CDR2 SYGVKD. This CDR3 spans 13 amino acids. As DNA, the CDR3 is TGTGCCTCCCAGGGAATTGCGGGAAACACCATATATTTT. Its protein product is CASQGIAGNTIYF.

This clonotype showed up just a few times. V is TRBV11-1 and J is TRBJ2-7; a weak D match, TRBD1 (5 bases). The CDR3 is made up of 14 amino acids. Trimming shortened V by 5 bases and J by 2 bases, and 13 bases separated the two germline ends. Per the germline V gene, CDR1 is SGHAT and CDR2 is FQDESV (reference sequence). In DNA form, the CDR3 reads TGTGCCAGCAGCGCTACGCCAGGGACCTACGAGCAGTACTTC. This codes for CASSATPGTYEQYF.

The CDR3 sequence is CASSRAVDTQYF. As DNA, the CDR3 is TGTGCCAGCAGCCGCGCGGTAGATACGCAGTATTTT. This rearrangement joins TRBV14 to TRBJ2-3; D is ambiguous. V lost 4 bases to trimming and J lost 5 bases, with 7 bases between them. The V gene's germline CDR1 is SGHDN and CDR2 FVKESK. The CDR3 length is 12 residues.

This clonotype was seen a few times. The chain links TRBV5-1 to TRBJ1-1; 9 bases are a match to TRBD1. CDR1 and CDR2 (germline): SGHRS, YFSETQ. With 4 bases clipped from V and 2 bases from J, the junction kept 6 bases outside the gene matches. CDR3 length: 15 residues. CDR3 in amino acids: CASSAKTGGNTEAFF. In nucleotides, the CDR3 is TGCGCCAGCAGCGCGAAGACAGGGGGAAACACTGAAGCTTTCTTT.

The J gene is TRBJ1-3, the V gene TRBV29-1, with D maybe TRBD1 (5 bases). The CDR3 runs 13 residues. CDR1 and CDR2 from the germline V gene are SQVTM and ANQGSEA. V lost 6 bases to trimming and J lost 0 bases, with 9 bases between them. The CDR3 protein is CSVGQFSGNTIYF. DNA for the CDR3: TGCAGCGTCGGACAATTCTCTGGAAACACCATATATTTT.

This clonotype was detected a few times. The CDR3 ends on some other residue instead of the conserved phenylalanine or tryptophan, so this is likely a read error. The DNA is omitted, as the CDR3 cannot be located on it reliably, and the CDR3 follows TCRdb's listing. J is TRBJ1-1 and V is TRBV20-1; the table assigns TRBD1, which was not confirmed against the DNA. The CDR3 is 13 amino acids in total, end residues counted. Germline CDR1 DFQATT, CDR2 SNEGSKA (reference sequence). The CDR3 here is CSASEWDRDPLSV.